The rows below give T cell receptor beta chains drawn from one sample of a study of shared clonotypes between healthy human individuals. Sequencing was performed with immunoSEQ multiplex PCR; in TCRdb, only in-frame clones are kept and a portion is missing. The sample includes about 1 million clones, approximately 76% of them seen just once. The sample taken for sequencing was memory CD4+ T cells sorted from blood. The receptors were sampled from a young man in good health. CDR3s include the opening cysteine and the closing phenylalanine or tryptophan. D genes are given only for firm matches. For some rows the clone size is stated as once, few or many, or as a class when expanded; others skip it.

D gene: .; CDR3 length: 13; J gene: TRBJ1-1; V gene: TRBV7-2; clone size: .; CDR3 DNA: TGTGCCAGCAGCGATAGATATTCTCTTGAAGCTTTCTTT; CDR3 protein: CASSDRYSLEAFF
D gene: .; CDR3 length: 13; J gene: TRBJ2-5; V gene: TRBV5-1; clone size: .; CDR3 DNA: TGCGCCAGCAGCTTGACAGGGAGGGAGACCCAGTACTTC; CDR3 protein: CASSLTGRETQYF
D gene: .; CDR3 length: 15; J gene: TRBJ2-2; V gene: TRBV10-3; clone size: .; CDR3 DNA: TGTGCCACCACGGACACCCGCTCGAACACCGGGGAGCTGTTTTTT; CDR3 protein: CATTDTRSNTGELFF
D gene: .; CDR3 length: 17; J gene: TRBJ2-6; V gene: TRBV5-6; clone size: .; CDR3 DNA: TGTGCCAGCAGCTTGGGACCCCATGACTCTGGGGCCAACGTCCTGACTTTC; CDR3 protein: CASSLGPHDSGANVLTF
D gene: .; CDR3 length: 13; J gene: TRBJ2-1; V gene: TRBV5-1; clone size: .; CDR3 DNA: TGCGCCAGCAGCTCAAATTCCTACAATGAGCAGTTCTTC; CDR3 protein: CASSSNSYNEQFF
D gene: .; CDR3 length: 14; J gene: TRBJ2-3; V gene: TRBV15; clone size: .; CDR3 DNA: TGTGCCACCAGCTTTCGACTAGTCGGGGATACGCAGTATTTT; CDR3 protein: CATSFRLVGDTQYF
D gene: .; CDR3 length: 13; J gene: TRBJ1-5; V gene: TRBV9; clone size: .; CDR3 DNA: TGTGCCAGCAGCGTGATGGGGAATCAGCCCCAGCATTTT; CDR3 protein: CASSVMGNQPQHF
D gene: TRBD1; CDR3 length: 16; J gene: TRBJ2-2; V gene: TRBV5-1; clone size: .; CDR3 DNA: TGCGCCAGCAGCTTCGACAGGGTTGCCACTACCGGGGAGCTGTTTTTT; CDR3 protein: CASSFDRVATTGELFF
D gene: .; CDR3 length: 15; J gene: TRBJ1-6; V gene: TRBV19; clone size: .; CDR3 DNA: TGTGCCAGTACCCTCGACAGAAGCTATAATTCACCCCTCCACTTT; CDR3 protein: CASTLDRSYNSPLHF
D gene: TRBD2; CDR3 length: 16; J gene: TRBJ2-7; V gene: TRBV9; clone size: .; CDR3 DNA: TGTGCCAGCAGCGTAGCTCCTAGCGGGGGGCCCTACGAGCAGTACTTC; CDR3 protein: CASSVAPSGGPYEQYF
D gene: .; CDR3 length: 13; J gene: TRBJ1-1; V gene: TRBV18; clone size: .; CDR3 DNA: TGTGCCAGCTCACCACAGGGTGGCACTGAAGCTTTCTTT; CDR3 protein: CASSPQGGTEAFF
D gene: .; CDR3 length: 11; J gene: TRBJ2-5; V gene: TRBV30; clone size: .; CDR3 DNA: TGTGCCTGGAGTGGAACAGAGACCCAGTACTTC; CDR3 protein: CAWSGTETQYF
D gene: TRBD1; CDR3 length: 13; J gene: TRBJ2-7; V gene: TRBV28; clone size: .; CDR3 DNA: TGTGCCAGCATAGGGGGCCCCCTCTACGAGCAGTACTTC; CDR3 protein: CASIGGPLYEQYF
D gene: .; CDR3 length: 15; J gene: TRBJ2-7; V gene: TRBV19; clone size: .; CDR3 DNA: TGTGCCAGTAGTATTTCCCATGACAGTACCTACGAGCAGTACTTC; CDR3 protein: CASSISHDSTYEQYF
D gene: TRBD1; CDR3 length: 14; J gene: TRBJ2-5; V gene: TRBV13; clone size: .; CDR3 DNA: TGTGCCAGCAGACGGACAGGGGGCCAAGAGACCCAGTACTTC; CDR3 protein: CASRRTGGQETQYF
D gene: .; CDR3 length: 10; J gene: TRBJ2-1; V gene: TRBV29-1; clone size: .; CDR3 DNA: TGCAGCGTTGGTAACAATGAGCAGTTCTTC; CDR3 protein: CSVGNNEQFF
D gene: TRBD1; CDR3 length: 16; J gene: TRBJ2-7; V gene: TRBV6-6; clone size: .; CDR3 DNA: TGTGCCAGCAGCCCCGGTCTGGCAGGGGGTCCGTCCGAGCAGTACTTC; CDR3 protein: CASSPGLAGGPSEQYF
D gene: .; CDR3 length: 15; J gene: TRBJ1-6; V gene: TRBV1; clone size: .; CDR3 DNA: TGCACCAGCAGCCGGGGGGAACAGGGTCATTCACCCCTCCACTTT; CDR3 protein: CTSSRGEQGHSPLHF
D gene: TRBD1; CDR3 length: 17; J gene: TRBJ1-4; V gene: TRBV5-5; clone size: once; CDR3 DNA: TGTGCCAGCAGCTTGGCGGGGACAGGGAACACTAATGAAAAACTGTTTTTT; CDR3 protein: CASSLAGTGNTNEKLFF
D gene: .; CDR3 length: 13; J gene: TRBJ2-1; V gene: TRBV7-2; clone size: .; CDR3 DNA: TGTGCCAGCAGCCTGTCCTCTGGGAATGAGCAGTTCTTC; CDR3 protein: CASSLSSGNEQFF
D gene: .; CDR3 length: 16; J gene: TRBJ2-3; V gene: TRBV5-1; clone size: .; CDR3 DNA: TGCGCCAGCACCTCAGGAGGTCGCCTTAGCACAGATACGCAGTATTTT; CDR3 protein: CASTSGGRLSTDTQYF
D gene: .; CDR3 length: 13; J gene: TRBJ1-5; V gene: TRBV30; clone size: .; CDR3 DNA: TGTGCCTGGAGTGGGTCGAGGGCGGGGCCCCAGCATTTT; CDR3 protein: CAWSGSRAGPQHF
D gene: .; CDR3 length: 14; J gene: TRBJ2-7; V gene: TRBV2; clone size: .; CDR3 DNA: TGTGCCAGCAGGGCGCAGGGGGGCCCCTACGAGCAGTACTTC; CDR3 protein: CASRAQGGPYEQYF
D gene: .; CDR3 length: 15; J gene: TRBJ2-5; V gene: TRBV5-1; clone size: .; CDR3 DNA: TGCGCCAGCAGCTTGTCGGGGGGCGGTCAAGAGACCCAGTACTTC; CDR3 protein: CASSLSGGGQETQYF
D gene: .; CDR3 length: 14; J gene: TRBJ1-2; V gene: TRBV6-1; clone size: .; CDR3 DNA: TGTGCCAGCTCGGAGGCGGGGGACGACTATGGCTACACCTTC; CDR3 protein: CASSEAGDDYGYTF
D gene: .; CDR3 length: 11; J gene: TRBJ2-2; V gene: TRBV10-3; clone size: .; CDR3 DNA: TGTGCCATCAGTGTAGGCGGGGAGCTGTTTTTT; CDR3 protein: CAISVGGELFF
D gene: .; CDR3 length: 12; J gene: TRBJ1-2; V gene: TRBV29-1; clone size: .; CDR3 DNA: TGCAGCGTTGAATGGGGCTCCGGCGGCTACACCTTC; CDR3 protein: CSVEWGSGGYTF
D gene: .; CDR3 length: 13; J gene: TRBJ1-5; V gene: TRBV15; clone size: .; CDR3 DNA: TGTGCCACGCAGGTTCTTCCGAATCAGCCCCAGCATTTT; CDR3 protein: CATQVLPNQPQHF
D gene: .; CDR3 length: 16; J gene: TRBJ2-1; V gene: TRBV5-4; clone size: .; CDR3 DNA: TGTGCCAGCAGCTTGGCCCTCCCCGGAACCTACAATGAGCAGTTCTTC; CDR3 protein: CASSLALPGTYNEQFF
D gene: .; CDR3 length: 12; J gene: TRBJ1-2; V gene: TRBV6-6; clone size: few; CDR3 DNA: TGTGCCACGGAAGGGAACGACTATGGCTACACCTTC; CDR3 protein: CATEGNDYGYTF
D gene: .; CDR3 length: 15; J gene: TRBJ1-3; V gene: TRBV28; clone size: few; CDR3 DNA: TGTGCCACCAAGAGGACGGCGAACTCTGGAAACACCATATATTTT; CDR3 protein: CATKRTANSGNTIYF
D gene: TRBD1; CDR3 length: 14; J gene: TRBJ1-1; V gene: TRBV29-1; clone size: .; CDR3 DNA: TGCAGCGGATTGGGACAGGCAGAGTCCACTGAAGCTTTCTTT; CDR3 protein: CSGLGQAESTEAFF
D gene: .; CDR3 length: 14; J gene: TRBJ1-2; V gene: TRBV9; clone size: .; CDR3 DNA: TGTGCCAGCAGCGTACAACCAGACAACTATGGCTACACCTTC; CDR3 protein: CASSVQPDNYGYTF
D gene: .; CDR3 length: 14; J gene: TRBJ2-7; V gene: TRBV30; clone size: .; CDR3 DNA: TGTGCCTGGGCCCGGACGCCGAGCTCCTACGAGCAGTACTTC; CDR3 protein: CAWARTPSSYEQYF
D gene: .; CDR3 length: 14; J gene: TRBJ2-7; V gene: TRBV7-8; clone size: .; CDR3 DNA: TGTGCCAGCAGCTTAGCTGGCAGTACCTACGAGCAGTACTTC; CDR3 protein: CASSLAGSTYEQYF
D gene: .; CDR3 length: 14; J gene: TRBJ1-1; V gene: TRBV4-3; clone size: .; CDR3 DNA: TGCGCCAGCAGCCACGGAATCGTGAACACTGAAGCTTTCTTT; CDR3 protein: CASSHGIVNTEAFF
D gene: .; CDR3 length: 16; J gene: TRBJ2-6; V gene: TRBV6-6; clone size: .; CDR3 DNA: TGTGCCAGCAGTTATGCACAGCTCTCTGGGGCCAACGTCCTGACTTTC; CDR3 protein: CASSYAQLSGANVLTF
D gene: .; CDR3 length: 15; J gene: TRBJ1-3; V gene: TRBV4-3; clone size: few; CDR3 DNA: TGCGCCAGCAGCCAAGAAACCACAGCTGGAAACACCATATATTTT; CDR3 protein: CASSQETTAGNTIYF